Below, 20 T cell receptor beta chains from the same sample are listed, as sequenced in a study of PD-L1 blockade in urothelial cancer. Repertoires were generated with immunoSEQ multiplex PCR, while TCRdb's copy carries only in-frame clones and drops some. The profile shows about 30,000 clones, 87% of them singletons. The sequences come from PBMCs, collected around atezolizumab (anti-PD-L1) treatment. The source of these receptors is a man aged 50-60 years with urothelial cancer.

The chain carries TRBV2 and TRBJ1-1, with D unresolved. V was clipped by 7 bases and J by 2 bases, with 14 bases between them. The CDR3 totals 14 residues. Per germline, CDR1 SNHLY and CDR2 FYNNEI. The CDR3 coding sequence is TGTGCCAGCATCCCCATCCGGGAAAACACTGAAGCTTTCTTT. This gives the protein CASIPIRENTEAFF.

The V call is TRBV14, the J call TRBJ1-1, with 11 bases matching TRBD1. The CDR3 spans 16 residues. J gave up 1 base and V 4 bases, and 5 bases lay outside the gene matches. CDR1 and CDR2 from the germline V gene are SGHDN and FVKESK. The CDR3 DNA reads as TGTGCCAGCAGCCTCCGGACAGGGGGCCCGAACACTGAAGCTTTCTTT. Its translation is CASSLRTGGPNTEAFF.

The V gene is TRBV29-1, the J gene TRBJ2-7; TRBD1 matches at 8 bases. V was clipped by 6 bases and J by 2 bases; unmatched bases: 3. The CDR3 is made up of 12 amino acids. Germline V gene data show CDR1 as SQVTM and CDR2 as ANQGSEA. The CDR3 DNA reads TGCAGCGTGGTACAGGGGGCCTACGAGCAGTACTTC. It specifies CSVVQGAYEQYF.

Here the CDR3 DNA reads TGTGCCAGCAGCTTTGGTCTAGCGGGGCCCCAAGAGACCCAGTACTTC. It specifies CASSFGLAGPQETQYF. The V and J genes are TRBV12-1 and TRBJ2-5; whether TRBD2, the table's D call, matches the DNA was not checked. TRBV12-1 is flagged as a pseudogene. The CDR3 has 16 residues.

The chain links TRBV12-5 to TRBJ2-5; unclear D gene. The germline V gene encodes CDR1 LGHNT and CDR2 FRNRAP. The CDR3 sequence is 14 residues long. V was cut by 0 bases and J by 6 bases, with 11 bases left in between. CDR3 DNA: TGTGCTAGTGGTTTGGTAGGAGTCCTTCAGACCCAGTACTTC. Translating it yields CASGLVGVLQTQYF.

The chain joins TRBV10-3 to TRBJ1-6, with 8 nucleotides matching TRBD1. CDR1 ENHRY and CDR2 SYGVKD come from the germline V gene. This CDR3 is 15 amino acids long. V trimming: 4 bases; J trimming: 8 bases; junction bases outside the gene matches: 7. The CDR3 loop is CAISAGGMQDSPLHF. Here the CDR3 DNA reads TGTGCCATCAGTGCAGGGGGCATGCAGGATTCACCCCTCCACTTT.

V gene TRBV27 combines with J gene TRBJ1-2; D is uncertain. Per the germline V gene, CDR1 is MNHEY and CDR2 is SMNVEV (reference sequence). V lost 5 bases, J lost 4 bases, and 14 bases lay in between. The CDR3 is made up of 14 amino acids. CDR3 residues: CASSPYAPSYGYTF. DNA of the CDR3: TGTGCCAGCAGTCCTTATGCCCCTAGCTATGGCTACACCTTC.

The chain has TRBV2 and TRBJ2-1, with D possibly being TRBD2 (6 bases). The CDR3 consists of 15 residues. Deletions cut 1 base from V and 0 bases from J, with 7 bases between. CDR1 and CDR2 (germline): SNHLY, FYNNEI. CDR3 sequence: CASSEDGSSYNEQFF. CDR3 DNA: TGTGCCAGCAGTGAAGACGGGAGCTCCTACAATGAGCAGTTCTTC.

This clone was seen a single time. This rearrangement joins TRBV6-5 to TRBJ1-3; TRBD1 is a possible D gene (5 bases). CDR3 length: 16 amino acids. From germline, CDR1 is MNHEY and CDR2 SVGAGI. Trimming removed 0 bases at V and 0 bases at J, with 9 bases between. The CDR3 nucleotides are TGTGCCAGCAGTTACTCGGGGGGACCCTCTGGAAACACCATATATTTT. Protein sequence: CASSYSGGPSGNTIYF.

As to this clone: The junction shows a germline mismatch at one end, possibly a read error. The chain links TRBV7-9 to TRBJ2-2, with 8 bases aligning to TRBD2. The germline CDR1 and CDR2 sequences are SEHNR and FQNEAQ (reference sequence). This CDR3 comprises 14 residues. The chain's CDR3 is CASSLGSQAGAAVF. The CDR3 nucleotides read TGTGCCAGCAGCTTAGGCTCTCAAGCGGGGGCCGCAGTTTTT.

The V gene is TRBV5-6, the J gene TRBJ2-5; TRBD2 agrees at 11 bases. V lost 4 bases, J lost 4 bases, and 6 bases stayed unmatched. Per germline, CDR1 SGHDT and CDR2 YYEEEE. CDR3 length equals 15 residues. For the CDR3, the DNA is TGTGCCAGCAGCACCTTGACTAGCGGGATAGAGACCCAGTACTTC. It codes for CASSTLTSGIETQYF.

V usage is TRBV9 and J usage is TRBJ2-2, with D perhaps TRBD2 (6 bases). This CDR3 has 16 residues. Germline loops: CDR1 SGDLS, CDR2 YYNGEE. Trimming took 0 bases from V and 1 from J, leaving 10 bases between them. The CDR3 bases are TGTGCCAGCAGCGTAGAAAGGCGGGAGAACACCGGGGAGCTGTTTTTT. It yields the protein CASSVERRENTGELFF.

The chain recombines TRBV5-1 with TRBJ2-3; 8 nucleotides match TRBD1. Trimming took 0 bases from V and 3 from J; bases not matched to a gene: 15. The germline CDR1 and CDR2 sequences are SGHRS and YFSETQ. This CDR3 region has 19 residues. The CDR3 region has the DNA TGCGCCAGCAGCTTGGGAGGCCCGACAGGGGAGAAGAGGACAGATACGCAGTATTTT. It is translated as CASSLGGPTGEKRTDTQYF.

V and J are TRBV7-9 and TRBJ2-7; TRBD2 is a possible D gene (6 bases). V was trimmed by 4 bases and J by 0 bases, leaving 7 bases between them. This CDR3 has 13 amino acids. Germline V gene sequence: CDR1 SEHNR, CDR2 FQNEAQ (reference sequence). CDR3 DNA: TGTGCCAGCAGCTCGGGAGTCTCCTACGAGCAGTACTTC. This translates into CASSSGVSYEQYF.

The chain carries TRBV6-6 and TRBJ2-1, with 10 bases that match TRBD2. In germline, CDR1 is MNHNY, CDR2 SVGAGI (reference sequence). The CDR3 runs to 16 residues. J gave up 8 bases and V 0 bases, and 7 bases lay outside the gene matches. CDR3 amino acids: CASSYSPAGGRYEQFF. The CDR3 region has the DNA TGTGCCAGCAGTTACTCGCCAGCGGGGGGGCGGTATGAGCAGTTCTTC.

This CDR3 is CASSPAPGYSYEQYF. CDR3 bases: TGTGCCAGCAGCCCCGCCCCAGGATACTCCTACGAGCAGTACTTC. This sequence joins TRBV7-9 and TRBJ2-7, with unresolved D. Trimming stripped 5 bases from V and 0 bases from J, with 14 bases between. The length of the CDR3 is 15 residues. CDR1 is SEHNR, CDR2 FQNEAQ, per germline (reference sequence).

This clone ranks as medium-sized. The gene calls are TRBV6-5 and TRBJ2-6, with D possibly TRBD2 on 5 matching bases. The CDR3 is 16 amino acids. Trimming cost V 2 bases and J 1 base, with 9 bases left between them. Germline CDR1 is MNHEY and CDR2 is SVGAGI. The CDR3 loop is CASSYTSGSGANVLTF. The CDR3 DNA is TGTGCCAGCAGTTACACGTCGGGGTCTGGGGCCAACGTCCTGACTTTC.

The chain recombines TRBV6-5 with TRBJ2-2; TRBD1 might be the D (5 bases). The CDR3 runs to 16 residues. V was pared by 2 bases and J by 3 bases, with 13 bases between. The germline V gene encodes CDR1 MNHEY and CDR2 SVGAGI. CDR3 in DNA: TGTGCCAGCAGTTACGGGCAGGGATGGTACACCGGGGAGCTGTTTTTT. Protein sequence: CASSYGQGWYTGELFF.

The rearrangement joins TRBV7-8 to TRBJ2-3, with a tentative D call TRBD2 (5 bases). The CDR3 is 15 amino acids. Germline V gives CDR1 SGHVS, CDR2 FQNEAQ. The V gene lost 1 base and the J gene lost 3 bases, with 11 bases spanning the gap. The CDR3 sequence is CASSLVPRGTDTQYF. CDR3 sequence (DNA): TGTGCCAGCAGCTTAGTCCCCCGGGGAACAGATACGCAGTATTTT.

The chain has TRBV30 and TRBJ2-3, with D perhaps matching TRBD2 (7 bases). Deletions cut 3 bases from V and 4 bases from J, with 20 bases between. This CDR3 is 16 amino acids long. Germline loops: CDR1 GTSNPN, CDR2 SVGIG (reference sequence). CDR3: CAWSDPIGGGADTQYF. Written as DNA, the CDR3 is TGTGCCTGGAGCGACCCCATCGGCGGGGGCGCAGATACGCAGTATTTT.